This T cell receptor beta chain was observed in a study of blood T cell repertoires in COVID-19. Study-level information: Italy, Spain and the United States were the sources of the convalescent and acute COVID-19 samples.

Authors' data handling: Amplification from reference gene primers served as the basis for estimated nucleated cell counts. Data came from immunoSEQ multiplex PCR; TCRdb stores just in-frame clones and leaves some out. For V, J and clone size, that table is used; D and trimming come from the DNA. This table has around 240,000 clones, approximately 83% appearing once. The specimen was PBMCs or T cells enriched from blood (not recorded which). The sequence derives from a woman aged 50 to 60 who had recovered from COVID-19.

CDR3 sequence: CASSLRGNYGYTF. The CDR3 DNA follows: TGTGCCAGCAGCTTAAGGGGTAACTATGGCTACACCTTC. The chain links TRBV5-6 to TRBJ1-2; tentatively, D is TRBD1 (5 bases). V was pared by 2 bases and J by 1 base, with 6 bases between. The CDR3 consists of 13 residues. CDR1 SGHDT and CDR2 YYEEEE come from the germline V gene.